This entry describes one TCR beta chain. The data originate from a study of blood T cell repertoires in COVID-19. Overall study: T cells, B-cell-depleted T cells, or PBMCs supplied cDNA or gDNA.

Authors' data handling: For nucleated cells, counts were estimated from reference gene primer amplification. Clones were read by immunoSEQ multiplex PCR, and TCRdb kept only the in-frame ones, dropping some. That table gives V, J and clone size, and the DNA gave D and trimming. The data hold 350,000 to 400,000 clones, with more than 80% observed a single time. This CDR3 has 14 residues. Germline CDR1 LGHDT, CDR2 YNNKEL (reference sequence). The V and J ends lost 4 bases and 2 bases respectively, with 8 bases between them. This TCR was recovered from a woman aged 25-40 years with COVID-19, enrolled during active disease. The sequenced sample was peripheral blood. The chain is built from TRBV3-1 (or the pseudogene TRBV3-2) and TRBJ2-2, with D hard to call. The CDR3 DNA follows: TGTGCCAGCAGCCCAGACCTCAACACCGGGGAGCTGTTTTTT. It is translated as CASSPDLNTGELFF.